This T cell receptor (beta chain) was identified during a study of shared clonotypes between healthy human individuals. Profiling relied on immunoSEQ multiplex PCR, and the TCRdb table lists in-frame clones only, not all of them. There are over a million clones in the sample; nearly 99% occur only once, and 0.45% lies in the top ten. CDR1 SGHNT and CDR2 YYREEE come from the germline V gene (reference sequence). The J segment lost 9 bases and the V segment lost 4 bases, leaving 7 bases of the junction unmatched. The CDR3 sequence is 13 residues long. This sequence joins TRBV5-4 and TRBJ2-1, with 7 bases fitting TRBD1. The sequenced sample consisted of naive CD4+ T cells sorted from blood. Subset defined: CD45RA+ positively selected. This receptor was taken from a man aged 30 to 39 in good health. The CDR3 here is CASSNKTGAEQFF. In nucleotides, the CDR3 is TGTGCCAGCAGCAACAAAACAGGGGCTGAGCAGTTCTTC.